This T cell receptor beta chain was sequenced for a study of blood T cells in healthy people across ages. A second PCR of about 6 to 12 cycles used a sample-barcoded 5' primer and a J-beta primer mix. MiXCR was run by TCRdb on the 5' RACE reads, yielding one entry per CDR3 protein. The sample has 780,000 or so distinct CDR3 sequences, around 50% seen once; the top ten hold around a quarter. Concerning this clonotype: The antigen is undetermined.

Study-wide results and limits: Naive and antigen-experienced cells could not be conclusively compared, given unsorted PBMCs.

The V gene's germline CDR1 is MNHEY and CDR2 SVGAGI. The junction had 6 bases not matched to a gene; V was cut back by 2 bases and J by 2 bases. This CDR3 has 16 residues. The clonotype originates from a man aged 40-49 years in good health. The specimen was blood. The V gene is TRBV6-5, the J gene TRBJ2-1, with 7 bases aligning to TRBD1. CDR3 loop: CASSYLGQKPYNEQFF. CDR3 nucleotides: TGTGCCAGCAGTTACCTGGGACAGAAACCCTACAATGAGCAGTTCTTC.